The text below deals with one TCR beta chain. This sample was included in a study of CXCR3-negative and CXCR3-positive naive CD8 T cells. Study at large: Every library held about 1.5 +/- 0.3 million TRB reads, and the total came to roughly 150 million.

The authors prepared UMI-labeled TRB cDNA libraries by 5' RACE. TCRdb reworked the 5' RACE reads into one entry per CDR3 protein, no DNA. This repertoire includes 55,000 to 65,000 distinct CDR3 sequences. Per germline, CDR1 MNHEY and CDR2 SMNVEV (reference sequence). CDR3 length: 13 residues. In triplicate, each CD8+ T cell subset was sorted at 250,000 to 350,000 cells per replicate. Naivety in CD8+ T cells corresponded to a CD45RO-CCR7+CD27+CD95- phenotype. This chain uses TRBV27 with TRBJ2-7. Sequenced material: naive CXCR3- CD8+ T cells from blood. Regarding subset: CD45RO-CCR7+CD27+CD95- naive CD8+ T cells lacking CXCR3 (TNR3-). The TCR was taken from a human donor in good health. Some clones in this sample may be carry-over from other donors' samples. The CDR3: CASSHGPSYEQYF.